Following are 25 T cell receptor beta chains from one sample sequenced in a study of CD8 T cells in ankylosing spondylitis. Each CDR3 protein is one row after TCRdb ran MiXCR on the 5' RACE reads. The table has under 400,000 distinct CDR3 sequences, around a tenth seen once. The sequencing sample was made of blood, either unsorted or a sorted T cell fraction (not recorded which). These receptors all come from a female donor with ankylosing spondylitis or in good health (not recorded which).

This clonotype was observed at least ten times. The rearrangement links TRBV5-6 to TRBJ1-4; D remains unclear. Germline V gene lookup returns CDR1 SGHDT and CDR2 YYEEEE. The CDR3 is 15 amino acids. V was trimmed by 0 bases and J by 1 base, leaving 7 bases between them. The CDR3 region is CASSLGAGTNEKLFF. The CDR3 nucleotides are TGTGCCAGCAGCTTGGGAGCGGGAACTAATGAAAAACTGTTTTTT.

The table lists this clonotype with many counts. The rearrangement joins TRBV9 to TRBJ1-2, with a tentative D call TRBD1 (6 bases). Trimming removed 0 bases from V and 3 bases from J, with 9 bases in between. This CDR3 comprises 14 residues. Per germline, CDR1 SGDLS and CDR2 YYNGEE. This CDR3 is CASSVGGRDYGYTF. The CDR3 DNA sequence: TGTGCCAGCAGCGTAGGGGGGCGCGACTATGGCTACACCTTC.

In this sample, this clonotype turned up many times. The gene calls are TRBV10-3 and TRBJ2-3; the match to TRBD2 covers 8 bases. The J segment lost 2 bases and the V segment lost 1 base, leaving 5 bases of the junction unmatched. CDR3 length: 16 amino acids. Germline CDR1 ENHRY, CDR2 SYGVKD. The CDR3 reads CAISELSGSPTDTQYF. The CDR3 bases are TGTGCCATCAGTGAGTTAAGCGGGAGCCCCACAGATACGCAGTATTTT.

CDR3 sequence reads: CASSLTPQESQEQFF. The CDR3 DNA follows: TGTGCCAGCAGTCTAACCCCCCAGGAGTCTCAGGAGCAGTTCTTC. V is TRBV6-4 and J is TRBJ2-1; D not certain. CDR3 length equals 15 residues. V shed 5 bases and J shed 10 bases, with 21 bases lying between them. The germline CDR1 and CDR2 sequences are MRHNA and SNTAGT.

This clonotype was counted ten times or more. CDR3 residues: CASSSPRRVYYEQYF. In nucleotides, the CDR3 is TGTGCCAGCAGCTCCCCCCGGAGGGTCTACTACGAGCAGTACTTC. The J gene is TRBJ2-7, the V gene TRBV7-8; a weak D match, TRBD2 (6 bases). The CDR3 covers 15 residues. Trimming removed 4 bases at V and 3 bases at J, with 16 bases between. CDR1 SGHVS and CDR2 FQNEAQ come from the germline V gene.

This clonotype has a handful of counts. J is TRBJ1-1 and V is TRBV7-2, with no clear D. Germline assignment: CDR1 SGHTA and CDR2 FQGNSA. V was trimmed by 2 bases and J by 1 base, leaving 11 bases between them. The CDR3 totals 15 residues. This CDR3 is CASSLQEVRNTEAFF. The CDR3 region has the DNA TGTGCCAGCAGCTTACAAGAAGTCCGGAACACTGAAGCTTTCTTT.

This clonotype appeared many times. The chain recombines TRBV19 with TRBJ2-7; D possibly corresponds to TRBD2 (5 bases). This CDR3 is built from 13 residues. Germline loops: CDR1 LNHDA, CDR2 SQIVND (reference sequence). V was pared by 3 bases and J by 2 bases, with 8 bases between. The CDR3, as DNA: TGTGCCAGTAGTATCAGCGGACCCTACGAGCAGTACTTC. It yields the protein CASSISGPYEQYF. The variable domain in full, with the rest retrieved from reference TRBV19 and TRBJ2-7, is DGGITQSPKYLFRKEGQNVTLSCEQNLNHDAMYWYRQDPGQGLRLIYYSQIVNDFQKGDIAEGYSVSREKKESFPLTVTSAQKNPTAFYLCASSISGPYEQYFGPGTRLTVT.

This clonotype was seen ten or more times. The chain recombines TRBV2 with TRBJ1-4; 9 bases align to TRBD1. After removal of 5 bases from V and 8 bases from J, the junction contained 9 bases not matched to a gene. This CDR3 has 15 residues. The germline V gene encodes CDR1 SNHLY and CDR2 FYNNEI. CDR3 protein: CASSSRDREGEKLFF. In DNA form, the CDR3 reads TGTGCCAGCAGTTCTCGGGACAGGGAAGGAGAAAAACTGTTTTTT.

Only one count was recorded for this clonotype. The gene calls are TRBV12-3 or TRBV12-4 and TRBJ1-1; D gene uncertain. The V end was cut by 5 bases, the J end by 1 base, with 11 bases between. This CDR3 comprises 14 residues. The CDR3 spells CASSPQRANTEAFF. In nucleotides, the CDR3 is TGTGCCAGCAGTCCCCAGAGAGCGAACACTGAAGCTTTCTTT.

This clonotype was detected ten times or more. The chain carries TRBV29-1 and TRBJ1-2, with D perhaps TRBD1 (5 bases). The CDR3 is made up of 14 amino acids. Trimming removed 6 bases at V and 3 bases at J, with 17 bases between. From germline, CDR1 is SQVTM and CDR2 ANQGSEA. CDR3 nucleotides: TGCAGCGTCCTGTGGGGGGATTCTGACTATGGCTACACCTTC. Translating gives CSVLWGDSDYGYTF.

This clonotype was found many times. V and J are TRBV7-6 and TRBJ2-2; D may be TRBD2 (6 bases). V was clipped by 2 bases and J by 4 bases, with 14 bases between them. The CDR3 covers 16 residues. Germline CDR1 and CDR2: SGHVS and FNYEAQ. In DNA, the CDR3 is TGTGCCAGCAGCTTAATGATAGCGGAGAGCACCGGGGAGCTGTTTTTT. Translated, it gives CASSLMIAESTGELFF.

This clonotype was picked up a small number of times. The chain uses TRBV5-5 and TRBJ2-3; TRBD1 aligns across 8 bases. CDR1 SGHKS and CDR2 YYEKEE come from the germline V gene (reference sequence). Trimming removed 1 base from V and 5 bases from J; junction bases left unmatched: 12. The CDR3 consists of 17 residues. The CDR3 DNA reads TGTGCCAGCAGCTTGCCACGGACAGGGCAAGGGGGAGATACGCAGTATTTT. Protein: CASSLPRTGQGGDTQYF.

Many counts were recorded for this clonotype. V usage is TRBV5-1 and J usage is TRBJ2-1; TRBD2 is a possible D gene (7 bases). V lost 2 bases and J lost 9, with 9 bases in between. Germline-derived CDR1 and CDR2 are SGHRS and YFSETQ. The CDR3 has 12 residues. The CDR3 DNA reads TGCGCCAGCAGCTTCGGGGGGCTTGAGCAGTTCTTC. Translating it yields CASSFGGLEQFF.

In its sample, this clonotype was seen many times. In DNA form, the CDR3 reads TGTGCCATCGGCTGGGACGGCAGTGGGCCCCAGCATTTT. It encodes CAIGWDGSGPQHF. V usage is TRBV10-3 and J usage is TRBJ1-5, with a weak D call TRBD1 (5 bases). V gave up 8 bases and J gave up 9 bases, with 17 bases separating them. Looked up from germline, CDR1 is ENHRY and CDR2 is SYGVKD. This CDR3 has 13 amino acids.

This clonotype was recorded only once. This may arise from a read error, as a much more abundant clone is one base away. The CDR3 carries no conserved terminal phenylalanine or tryptophan, so it likely arises from a read error. The chain is built from TRBV28 and TRBJ1-3; D is perhaps TRBD1 (5 bases). The V end was cut by 1 base, the J end by 2 bases, with 6 bases between. The CDR3 runs to 14 residues. Germline loops: CDR1 MDHEN, CDR2 SYDVKM. The CDR3 DNA sequence: TGTGCCAGCAGTTTATCGGGGGCTGGAAACACCATATATCTT. Residues: CASSLSGAGNTIYL.

The sample holds many counts of this clonotype. The CDR3 nucleotides read TGTGCCAGCGGGCGGGTCCCCACCTATAACACCGGGGAGCTGTTTTTT. This sequence encodes CASGRVPTYNTGELFF. J is TRBJ2-2 and V is TRBV6-2 or TRBV6-3; D possibly corresponds to TRBD2 (5 bases). The CDR3 loop spans 16 amino acids. V was shortened by 8 bases and J by 2 bases, with 18 bases between the two germline ends. Per germline, CDR1 MNHEY and CDR2 SVGEGT.

The V and J genes are TRBV7-8 and TRBJ2-1, with D perhaps TRBD2 (5 bases). Per germline, CDR1 SGHVS and CDR2 FQNEAQ. Trimming took 6 bases from V and 2 from J, leaving 17 bases between them. The CDR3 is 16 amino acids. The CDR3 loop reads CASRPHQRRPYNEQFF. In DNA, the CDR3 is TGTGCCAGCAGACCGCACCAGCGGAGACCCTACAATGAGCAGTTCTTC.

As regards this clonotype: It may be a read error: a sequence one base away is much more abundant. The gene calls are TRBV7-9 and TRBJ1-5; D gene ambiguous. The germline V gene has CDR1 SEHNR and CDR2 FQNEAQ (reference sequence). Trimming stripped 7 bases from V and 4 bases from J, with 11 bases between. The CDR3 consists of 13 residues. CDR3 coding DNA: TGTGCCAGCATCTTGGACCAGAATCAGCCCCAGCATTTT. Amino acids: CASILDQNQPQHF. Full variable domain (missing parts from reference TRBV7-9 and TRBJ1-5): DTGVSQNPRHKITKRGQNVTFRCDPISEHNRLYWYRQTLGQGPEFLTYFQNEAQLEKSRLLSDRFSAERPKGSFSTLEIQRTEQGDSAMYLCASILDQNQPQHFGDGTRLSIL.

The rearrangement uses TRBV2 and TRBJ1-2; D is undetermined. The CDR3 length is 14 residues. Germline CDR1 is SNHLY and CDR2 is FYNNEI. The V and J ends lost 7 bases and 8 bases respectively, with 20 bases between them. The CDR3 DNA sequence: TGTGCCAGCAATATGGAGCGTAGCATTGTAGGCTACACCTTC. It codes for CASNMERSIVGYTF.

This clonotype was seen a few times. The V call is TRBV7-3, the J call TRBJ2-2; D might be TRBD2 (5 bases). Germline assignment: CDR1 SGHTA and CDR2 FQGTGA. The CDR3 is 16 amino acids. V lost 1 base and J 3 bases, leaving 12 bases between the germline ends. The CDR3, as DNA: TGTGCCAGCAGCTTAAGTTCTCTGAGGGACACCGGGGAGCTGTTTTTT. It codes for CASSLSSLRDTGELFF.

The rearrangement uses TRBV30 and TRBJ1-5; weak D call: TRBD1 (5 bases). CDR3 length: 14 residues. Trimming took 3 bases from V and 4 from J, leaving 13 bases between them. Germline CDR1 reads GTSNPN; CDR2 reads SVGIG (reference sequence). CDR3 bases: TGTGCCTGGAGAAACCAGGGTGCTAATCAGCCCCAGCATTTT. It specifies CAWRNQGANQPQHF.

The V and J genes are TRBV4-2 and TRBJ1-6; maybe TRBD1 (5 bases). Trimming stripped 3 bases from V and 12 bases from J, with 18 bases between. Germline V gives CDR1 LGHNA, CDR2 YNFKEQ. The CDR3 has 15 residues. Here the CDR3 reads CASSQEGAGPLPLHF. The CDR3 DNA follows: TGTGCCAGCAGCCAGGAAGGGGCAGGACCTTTACCCCTCCACTTT.

This clonotype was observed many times. CDR3 sequence: CASSNQGKTEAFF. CDR3 bases: TGTGCCAGCAGTAATCAGGGGAAGACTGAAGCTTTCTTT. The V gene is TRBV14, the J gene TRBJ1-1; possibly TRBD1 for D (6 bases). Deletions cut 6 bases from V and 5 bases from J, with 13 bases between. The CDR3 has 13 residues. From germline, CDR1 is SGHDN and CDR2 FVKESK.

The sample holds many counts of this clonotype. V and J are TRBV7-6 and TRBJ2-3, with 7 bases identical to TRBD2. The CDR3 is 15 amino acids. Germline trimming cut 4 bases from V and 5 bases from J; bases unmatched to any gene: 9. The germline V gene has CDR1 SGHVS and CDR2 FNYEAQ. For the CDR3, the DNA is TGTGCCAGCAGCTGGGGCGGGAGCTTTAAAGATACGCAGTATTTT. This sequence encodes CASSWGGSFKDTQYF.

In this sample, this clonotype turned up many times. The rearrangement joins TRBV20-1 to TRBJ1-5, with D unclear. Germline V gene data show CDR1 as DFQATT and CDR2 as SNEGSKA (reference sequence). The CDR3 is 14 residues long. V shed 6 bases and J shed 3 bases, with 15 bases lying between them. CDR3 region: CSAPLGDYNQPQHF. The DNA for the CDR3 is TGCAGTGCACCCTTAGGCGACTACAATCAGCCCCAGCATTTT.